These T cell receptor beta chains were read from a single sample in a study of blood T cell repertoires in COVID-19. Method: immunoSEQ multiplex PCR; TCRdb's copy keeps in-frame clones and lacks some. The sample carries around 150,000 clones, 85% to 95% recorded once. The sample comprised peripheral blood. These receptor sequences come from a woman aged 55-69 years with COVID-19, enrolled during active disease. Both conserved end residues are part of each CDR3. D genes are given only for firm matches.

d_gene	v_gene	j_gene	CDR3nt	CDR3aa
TRBD2	TRBV12-5	TRBJ2-7	TGTGCTAGTGGTTCCAATCGACTAGCGGGGGCCGTCTACGAGCAGTACTTC	CASGSNRLAGAVYEQYF
TRBD2	TRBV9	TRBJ2-1	TGTGCCAGCAGCCCCTTTAGCGGGGGTATGGCGAATGAGCAGTTCTTC	CASSPFSGGMANEQFF
TRBD2	TRBV9	TRBJ2-7	TGTGCCAGCAGCGCGGGAGGGGGGCGAACTCCCTACGAGCAGTACTTC	CASSAGGGRTPYEQYF
NA	TRBV7-2	TRBJ1-2	TGTGCCAGCAGGCTGCGGGGTGGGGCGCCTGGCTACACCTTC	CASRLRGGAPGYTF
NA	TRBV7-9	TRBJ1-1	TGTGCCAGCAGCCACAGGGTCGGAGAAGCTTTCTTT	CASSHRVGEAFF
NA	TRBV9	TRBJ2-2	TGTGCCAGCAGCGTAGCCGGGGTCGCCGGGGAGCTGTTTTTT	CASSVAGVAGELFF
NA	TRBV14	TRBJ1-6	TGTGCCAGCAGCCAAGGCCGAGTTTATAATTCACCCCTCCACTTT	CASSQGRVYNSPLHF
NA	TRBV6-5	TRBJ1-2	TGTGCCAGCAGTACTCAGGGGTGGGGCTACACCTTC	CASSTQGWGYTF
NA	TRBV18	TRBJ2-2	TGTGCCAGCTCGCCTGCGCGAGTCACCGGGGAGCTGTTTTTT	CASSPARVTGELFF
NA	TRBV19	TRBJ1-5	TGTGCCAGTAGTATGTTCAGGGGTTCACAGCCCCAGCATTTT	CASSMFRGSQPQHF